Described below is a single TCR beta chain sequence and its context. Antigen unknown. The sample carries other DNA sequences with the same CDR3. Sorted-subset replicate PCR reactions were performed with about 190 ng DNA, corresponding to roughly 27,000 T cell genomes. How the authors handled the data: Junction-only sequences without quality scores were provided by ImmunoSEQ, so filtering was different. Sequenced by immunoSEQ multiplex PCR; TCRdb stores in-frame clones only, minus some. Clonal size and the V and J genes are those of that table, whereas D and trimming came from the DNA. The sample holds roughly 1,800,000 clones, about 95% seen once. This sample is drawn from a study of shared clonotypes between healthy human individuals. Findings and limits, study-wide: Genetic and exposure-history diversity was limited by the few donors.

With 5 bases removed from V and 0 bases from J, the gap between germline ends came to 6 bases. The germline V gene has CDR1 PRHDT and CDR2 FYEKMQ (reference sequence). The CDR3 has 13 amino acids. Naive CD8 cells lacked CD45RO and underwent positive selection for CCR7, leaving out terminally differentiated effector memory CD45RA+ cells. Sequencing was done on a sample of naive CD8+ T cells sorted from blood. The TCR was taken from a young man in good health. This chain connects TRBV13 to TRBJ2-3; D is undetermined. CDR3 sequence (DNA): TGTGCCAGCAGCCTGGGGAGCACAGATACGCAGTATTTT. Encoded protein: CASSLGSTDTQYF.